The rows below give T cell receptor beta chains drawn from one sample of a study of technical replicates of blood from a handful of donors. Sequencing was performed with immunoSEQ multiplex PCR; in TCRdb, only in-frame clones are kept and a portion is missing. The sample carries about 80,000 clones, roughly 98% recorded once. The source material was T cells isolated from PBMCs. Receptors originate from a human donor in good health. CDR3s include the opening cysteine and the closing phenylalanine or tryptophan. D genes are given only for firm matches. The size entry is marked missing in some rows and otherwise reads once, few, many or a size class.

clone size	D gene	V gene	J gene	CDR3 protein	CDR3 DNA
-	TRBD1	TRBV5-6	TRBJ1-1	CASSQKPGTGITEAFF	TGTGCCAGCAGCCAAAAGCCCGGGACAGGGATTACTGAAGCTTTCTTT
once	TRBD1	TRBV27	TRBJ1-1	CASSTRQGVGWAFF	TGTGCCAGCAGTACCAGACAGGGGGTGGGTTGGGCTTTCTTT
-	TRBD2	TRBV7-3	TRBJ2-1	CASSLLPLGGLAVHEQFF	TGTGCCAGCAGCTTATTGCCATTAGGGGGACTAGCGGTCCATGAGCAGTTCTTC
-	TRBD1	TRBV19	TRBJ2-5	CASSRQGVAETQYF	TGTGCCAGTAGTAGACAGGGGGTGGCGGAGACCCAGTACTTC
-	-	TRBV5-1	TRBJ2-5	CASSLAQRETQYF	TGCGCCAGCAGCCTCGCCCAGCGGGAGACCCAGTACTTC
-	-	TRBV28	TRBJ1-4	CASRVADVATNEKLFF	TGTGCCAGCAGAGTAGCGGACGTTGCAACTAATGAAAAACTGTTTTTT
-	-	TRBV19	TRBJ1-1	CASSIVDAGGTEAFF	TGTGCCAGTAGTATTGTCGACGCGGGAGGCACTGAAGCTTTCTTT
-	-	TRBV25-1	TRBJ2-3	CASSELLWTKDTDTQYF	TGTGCCAGCAGTGAATTATTGTGGACAAAAGACACAGATACGCAGTATTTT
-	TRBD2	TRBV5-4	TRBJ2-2	CASRPRTSGGTGELFF	TGTGCCAGCAGACCCAGGACTAGCGGGGGGACCGGGGAGCTGTTTTTT
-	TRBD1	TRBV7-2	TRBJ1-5	CASSRTGPQNQPQHF	TGTGCCAGCAGCCGGACAGGGCCCCAGAATCAGCCCCAGCATTTT
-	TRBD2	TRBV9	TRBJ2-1	CASSVMSGPSGTNEQFF	TGTGCCAGCAGCGTAATGAGCGGGCCTAGCGGGACCAATGAGCAGTTCTTC
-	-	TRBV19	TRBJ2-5	CASTIDRYQETQYF	TGTGCCAGTACCATCGACAGGTACCAAGAGACCCAGTACTTC
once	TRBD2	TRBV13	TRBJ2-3	CASSPRTSGGDTQYF	TGTGCCAGCAGCCCTCGGACTAGCGGTGGAGATACGCAGTATTTT
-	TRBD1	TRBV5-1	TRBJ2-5	CASSGGTALEETQYF	TGCGCCAGCAGCGGTGGGACAGCCCTTGAAGAGACCCAGTACTTC
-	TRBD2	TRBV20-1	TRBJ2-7	CRVTSVYEQYF	TGCAGGGTGACTAGCGTCTACGAGCAGTACTTC
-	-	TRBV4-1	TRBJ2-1	CASSQWRESGLYNEQFF	TGCGCCAGCAGCCAGTGGCGTGAGAGCGGACTATACAATGAGCAGTTCTTC
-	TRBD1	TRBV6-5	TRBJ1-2	CASSFMTGNGYTF	TGTGCCAGCAGTTTTATGACAGGGAATGGCTACACCTTC
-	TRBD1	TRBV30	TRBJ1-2	CAWQSYRGPFGYTF	TGTGCCTGGCAATCTTACAGGGGGCCTTTTGGCTACACCTTC
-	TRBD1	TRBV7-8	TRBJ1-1	CASSFDRANTEAFF	TGTGCCAGCAGCTTTGACAGGGCGAACACTGAAGCTTTCTTT
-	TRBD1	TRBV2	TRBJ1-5	CASRPTGTDQPQHF	TGTGCCAGCAGACCAACAGGGACAGATCAGCCCCAGCATTTT
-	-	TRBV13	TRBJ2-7	CASSPRQQTYEQYF	TGTGCCAGCAGCCCCCGACAGCAAACCTACGAGCAGTACTTC
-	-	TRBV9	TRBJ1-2	CASSVVAGSANYGYTF	TGTGCCAGCAGCGTAGTCGCAGGGTCGGCAAACTATGGCTACACCTTC
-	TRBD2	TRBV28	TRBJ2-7	CASSLSSGSYEQYF	TGTGCCAGCAGTTTATCTAGCGGGAGCTACGAGCAGTACTTC
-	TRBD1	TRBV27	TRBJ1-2	CASSIQRDRWESKTLVNYTF	TGTGCCAGCAGTATCCAAAGGGACAGGTGGGAATCGAAAACCCTAGTAAACTACACCTTC
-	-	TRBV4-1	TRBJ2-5	CASSLQMQETQYF	TGCGCCAGCAGCCTACAGATGCAAGAGACCCAGTACTTC